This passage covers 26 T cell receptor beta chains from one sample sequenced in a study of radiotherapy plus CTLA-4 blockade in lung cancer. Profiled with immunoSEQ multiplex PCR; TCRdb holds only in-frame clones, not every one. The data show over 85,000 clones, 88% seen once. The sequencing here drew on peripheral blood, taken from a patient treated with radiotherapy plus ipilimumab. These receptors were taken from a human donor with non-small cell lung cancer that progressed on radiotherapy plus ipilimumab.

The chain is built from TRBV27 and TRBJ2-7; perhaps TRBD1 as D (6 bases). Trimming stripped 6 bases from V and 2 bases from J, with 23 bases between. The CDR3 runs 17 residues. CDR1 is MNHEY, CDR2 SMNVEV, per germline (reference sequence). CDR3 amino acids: CASSLGSAGVPTYEQYF. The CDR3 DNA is TGTGCCAGCAGCTTGGGGTCCGCAGGGGTCCCGACCTACGAGCAGTACTTC.

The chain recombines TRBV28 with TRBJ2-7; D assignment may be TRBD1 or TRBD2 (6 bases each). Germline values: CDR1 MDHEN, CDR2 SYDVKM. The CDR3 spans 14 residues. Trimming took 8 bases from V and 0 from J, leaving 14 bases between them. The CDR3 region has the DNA TGTGCCAGCGGGGTAGGGGGGAGCTCCTACGAGCAGTACTTC. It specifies CASGVGGSSYEQYF.

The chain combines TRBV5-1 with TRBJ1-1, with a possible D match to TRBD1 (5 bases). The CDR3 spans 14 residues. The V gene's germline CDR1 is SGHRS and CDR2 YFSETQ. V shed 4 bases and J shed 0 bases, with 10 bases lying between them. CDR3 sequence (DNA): TGCGCCAGCAGCGCCGGGACGGTGAACACTGAAGCTTTCTTT. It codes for CASSAGTVNTEAFF. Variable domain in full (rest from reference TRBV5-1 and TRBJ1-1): KAGVTQTPRYLIKTRGQQVTLSCSPISGHRSVSWYQQTPGQGLQFLFEYFSETQRNKGNFPGRFSGRQFSNSRSEMNVSTLELGDSALYLCASSAGTVNTEAFFGQGTRLTVV.

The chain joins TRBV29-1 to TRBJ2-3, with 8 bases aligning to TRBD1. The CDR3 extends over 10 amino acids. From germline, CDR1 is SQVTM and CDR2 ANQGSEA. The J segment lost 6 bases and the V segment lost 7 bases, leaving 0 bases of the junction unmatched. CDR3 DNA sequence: TGCAGCGGGACAGGGGATACGCAGTATTTT. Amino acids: CSGTGDTQYF.

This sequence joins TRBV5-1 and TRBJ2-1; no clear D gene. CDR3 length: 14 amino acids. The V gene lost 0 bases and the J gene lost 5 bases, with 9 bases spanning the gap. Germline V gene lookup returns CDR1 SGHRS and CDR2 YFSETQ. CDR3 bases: TGCGCCAGCAGCTTGGAGGTTACCAACAATGAGCAGTTCTTC. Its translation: CASSLEVTNNEQFF. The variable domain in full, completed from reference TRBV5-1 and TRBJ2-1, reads KAGVTQTPRYLIKTRGQQVTLSCSPISGHRSVSWYQQTPGQGLQFLFEYFSETQRNKGNFPGRFSGRQFSNSRSEMNVSTLELGDSALYLCASSLEVTNNEQFFGPGTRLTVL.

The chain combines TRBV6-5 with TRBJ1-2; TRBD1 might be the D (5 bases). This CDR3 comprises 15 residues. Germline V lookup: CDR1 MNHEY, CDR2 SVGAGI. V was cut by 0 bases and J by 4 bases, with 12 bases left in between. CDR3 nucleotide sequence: TGTGCCAGCAGTTACTCGCAGGGAAACGGCTATGGCTACACCTTC. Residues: CASSYSQGNGYGYTF.

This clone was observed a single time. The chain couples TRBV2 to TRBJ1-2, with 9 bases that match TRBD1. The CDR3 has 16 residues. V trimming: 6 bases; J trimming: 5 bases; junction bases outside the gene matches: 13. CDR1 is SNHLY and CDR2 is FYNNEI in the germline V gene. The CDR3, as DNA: TGTGCCAGCAGCGCCTATACTACCGGGACAGGGTATGGCTACACCTTC. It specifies CASSAYTTGTGYGYTF. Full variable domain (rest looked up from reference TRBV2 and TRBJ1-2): EPEVTQTPSHQVTQMGQEVILRCVPISNHLYFYWYRQILGQKVEFLVSFYNNEISEKSEIFDDQFSVERPDGSNFTLKIRSTKLEDSAMYFCASSAYTTGTGYGYTFGSGTRLTVV.

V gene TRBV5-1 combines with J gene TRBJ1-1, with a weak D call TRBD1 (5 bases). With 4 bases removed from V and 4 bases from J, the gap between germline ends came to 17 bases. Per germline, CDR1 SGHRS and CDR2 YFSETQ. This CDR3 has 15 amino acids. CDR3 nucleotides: TGCGCCAGCAGCGGGGGTGGAGGACCGATCACTGAAGCTTTCTTT. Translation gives CASSGGGGPITEAFF.

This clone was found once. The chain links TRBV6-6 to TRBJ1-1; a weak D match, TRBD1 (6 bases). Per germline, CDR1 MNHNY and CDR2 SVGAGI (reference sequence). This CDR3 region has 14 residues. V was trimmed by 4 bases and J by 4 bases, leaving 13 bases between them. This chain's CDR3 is CASSFSPGATEAFF. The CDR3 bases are TGTGCCAGCAGTTTCAGCCCAGGGGCCACTGAAGCTTTCTTT.

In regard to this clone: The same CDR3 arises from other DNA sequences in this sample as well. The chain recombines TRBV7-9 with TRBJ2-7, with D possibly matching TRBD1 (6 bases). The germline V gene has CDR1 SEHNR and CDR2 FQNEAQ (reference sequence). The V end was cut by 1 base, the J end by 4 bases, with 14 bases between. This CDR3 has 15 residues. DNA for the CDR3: TGTGCCAGCAGCTTAGGGGGCAGGGGTTCTTACGAGCAGTACTTC. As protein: CASSLGGRGSYEQYF.

The CDR3 region has the DNA TGCGCCAGCAGGTATTTGGGACACCCTGAAGCTTTCTTT. Translation gives CASRYLGHPEAFF. The gene calls are TRBV5-1 and TRBJ1-1; perhaps TRBD1 as D (6 bases). The CDR3 totals 13 residues. Germline lookup yields CDR1 SGHRS and CDR2 YFSETQ. Trimming took 5 bases from V and 6 from J, leaving 14 bases between them.

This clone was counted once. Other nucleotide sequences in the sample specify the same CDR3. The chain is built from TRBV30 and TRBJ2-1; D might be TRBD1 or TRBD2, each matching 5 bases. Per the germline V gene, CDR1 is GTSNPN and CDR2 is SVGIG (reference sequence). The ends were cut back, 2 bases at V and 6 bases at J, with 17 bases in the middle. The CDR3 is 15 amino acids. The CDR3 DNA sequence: TGTGCCTGGAGTACAACAGGAGGCAGCCGCAATGAGCAGTTCTTC. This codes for CAWSTTGGSRNEQFF.

The CDR3 DNA follows: TGTGCCAGCTCGGAACTTCGGACAGTCACGAATGGCTACACCTTC. Protein product: CASSELRTVTNGYTF. The chain employs TRBV18 and TRBJ1-2, with D possibly TRBD1 on 6 matching bases. With 6 bases removed from V and 6 bases from J, the gap between germline ends came to 20 bases. Germline V lookup: CDR1 KGHSH, CDR2 LQKENI. The CDR3 sequence is 15 residues long.

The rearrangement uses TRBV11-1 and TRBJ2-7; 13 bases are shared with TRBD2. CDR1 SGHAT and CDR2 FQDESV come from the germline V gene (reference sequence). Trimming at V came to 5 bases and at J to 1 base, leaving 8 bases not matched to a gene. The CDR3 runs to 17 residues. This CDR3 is CASSTGLAGLGSYEQYF. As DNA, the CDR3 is TGTGCCAGCAGCACGGGACTAGCGGGACTAGGATCCTACGAGCAGTACTTC.

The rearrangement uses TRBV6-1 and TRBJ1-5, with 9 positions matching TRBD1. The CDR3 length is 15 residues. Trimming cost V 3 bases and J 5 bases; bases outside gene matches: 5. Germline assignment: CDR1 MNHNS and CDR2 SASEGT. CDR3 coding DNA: TGTGCCAGCAGTGACAGACAGGGGGGGCATCAGCCCCAGCATTTT. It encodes CASSDRQGGHQPQHF.

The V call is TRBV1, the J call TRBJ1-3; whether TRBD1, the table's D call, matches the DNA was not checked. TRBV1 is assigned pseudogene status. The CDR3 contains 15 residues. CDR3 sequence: CTTRTGAQGGNTIYF. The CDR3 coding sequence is TGCACCACCAGGACAGGGGCCCAAGGAGGAAACACCATATATTTT.

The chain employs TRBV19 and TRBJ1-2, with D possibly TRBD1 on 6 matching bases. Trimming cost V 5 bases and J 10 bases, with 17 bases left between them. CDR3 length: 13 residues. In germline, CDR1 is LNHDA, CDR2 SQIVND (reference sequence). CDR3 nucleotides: TGTGCCAGTAGTCCCGTGCGGGGGGGCCCCTACACCTTC. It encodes CASSPVRGGPYTF.

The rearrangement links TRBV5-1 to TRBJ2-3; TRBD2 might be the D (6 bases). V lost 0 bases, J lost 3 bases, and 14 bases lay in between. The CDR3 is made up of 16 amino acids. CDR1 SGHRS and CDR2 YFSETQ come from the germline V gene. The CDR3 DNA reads TGCGCCAGCAGCTTGGCCAGAGAGGGAGGTACAGATACGCAGTATTTT. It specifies CASSLAREGGTDTQYF.

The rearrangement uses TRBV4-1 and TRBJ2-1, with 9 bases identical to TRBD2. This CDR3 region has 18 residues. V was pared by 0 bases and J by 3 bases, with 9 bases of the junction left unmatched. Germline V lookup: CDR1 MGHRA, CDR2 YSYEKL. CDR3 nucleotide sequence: TGCGCCAGCAGCCAAGACCGGGATAGCGGGAGTTTCTACAATGAGCAGTTCTTC. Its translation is CASSQDRDSGSFYNEQFF.

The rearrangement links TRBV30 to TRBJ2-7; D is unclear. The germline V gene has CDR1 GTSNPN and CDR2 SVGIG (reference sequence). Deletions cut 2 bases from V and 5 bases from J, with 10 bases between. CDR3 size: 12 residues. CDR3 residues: CAWSIAGDEQYF. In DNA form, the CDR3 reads TGTGCCTGGAGTATCGCAGGCGACGAGCAGTACTTC.

The CDR3 nucleotides read TGCGCCAGCAGCCAAGGAGACAGGGAGATATACAATGAGCAGTTCTTC. This gives the protein CASSQGDREIYNEQFF. The chain has TRBV4-1 and TRBJ2-1, with TRBD1 matching 7 bases. Looked up from germline, CDR1 is MGHRA and CDR2 is YSYEKL. The CDR3 extends over 16 amino acids. Losses at the gene ends were 1 base for V and 4 bases for J; bases not matched to a gene: 7.

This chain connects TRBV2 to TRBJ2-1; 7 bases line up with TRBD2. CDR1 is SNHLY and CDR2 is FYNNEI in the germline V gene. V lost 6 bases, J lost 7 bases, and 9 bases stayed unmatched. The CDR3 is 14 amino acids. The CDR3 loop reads CASRAGLLTNEQFF. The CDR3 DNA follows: TGTGCCAGCAGAGCGGGACTGCTAACTAATGAGCAGTTCTTC.

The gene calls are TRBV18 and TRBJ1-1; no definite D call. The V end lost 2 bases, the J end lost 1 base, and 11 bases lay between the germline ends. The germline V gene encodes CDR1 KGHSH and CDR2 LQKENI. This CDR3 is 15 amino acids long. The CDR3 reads CASSPDVVPNTEAFF. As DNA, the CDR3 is TGTGCCAGCTCACCAGATGTGGTCCCGAACACTGAAGCTTTCTTT.

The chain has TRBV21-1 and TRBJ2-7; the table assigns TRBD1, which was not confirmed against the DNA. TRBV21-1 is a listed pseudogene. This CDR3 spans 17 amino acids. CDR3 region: CACYQDRGLLTTYEQYF. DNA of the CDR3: TGTGCCTGTTATCAGGACAGGGGGCTTTTAACTACCTACGAGCAGTACTTC.

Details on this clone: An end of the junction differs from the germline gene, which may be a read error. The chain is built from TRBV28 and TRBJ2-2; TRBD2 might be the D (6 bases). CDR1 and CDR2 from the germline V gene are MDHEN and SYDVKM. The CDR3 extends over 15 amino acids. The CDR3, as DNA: TGTGCCAGCCGTTTGGGGGAGACTAGAACCGGGGAGCTGTTTTTT. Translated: CASRLGETRTGELFF. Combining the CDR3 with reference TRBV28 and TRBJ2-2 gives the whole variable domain DVKVTQSSRYLVKRTGEKVFLECVQDMDHENMFWYRQDPGLGLRLIYFSYDVKMKEKGDIPEGYSVSREKKERFSLILESASTNQTSMYLCASRLGETRTGELFFGEGSRLTVL.

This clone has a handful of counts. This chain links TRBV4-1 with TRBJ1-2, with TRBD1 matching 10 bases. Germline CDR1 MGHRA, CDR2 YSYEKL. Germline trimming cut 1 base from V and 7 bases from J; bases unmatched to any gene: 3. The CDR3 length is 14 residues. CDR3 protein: CASSQVGTGVGYTF. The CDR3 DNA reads TGCGCCAGCAGCCAAGTCGGGACAGGGGTTGGCTACACCTTC.